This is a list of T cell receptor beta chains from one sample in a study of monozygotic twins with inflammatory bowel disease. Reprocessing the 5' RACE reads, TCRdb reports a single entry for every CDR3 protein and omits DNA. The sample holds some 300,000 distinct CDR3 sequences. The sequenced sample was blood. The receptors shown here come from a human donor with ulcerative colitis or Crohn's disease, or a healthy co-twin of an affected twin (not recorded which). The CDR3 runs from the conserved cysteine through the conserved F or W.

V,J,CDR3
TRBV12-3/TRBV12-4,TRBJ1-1,CASSLLSEAFF
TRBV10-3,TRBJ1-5,CAISGGGWGEVNQPQHF
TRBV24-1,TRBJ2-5,CATSDLAWEGSETQYF
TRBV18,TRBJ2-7,CASSLPSGTSEQYF
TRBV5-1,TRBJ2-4,CASTFYGENIQYF
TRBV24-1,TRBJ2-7,CATSEGSRSYEQYF
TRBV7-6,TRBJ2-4,CASSLSGGSFQYF
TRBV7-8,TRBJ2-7,CASSLVSGLSSYEQYF
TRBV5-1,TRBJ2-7,CASASGGFESYEQYF
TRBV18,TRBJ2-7,CASSAPGSPMMDEQYF
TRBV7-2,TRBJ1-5,CASSLEATYNQPQHF
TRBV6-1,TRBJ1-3,CASTETPGNTIYF
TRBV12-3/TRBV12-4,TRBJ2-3,CASRNQLGDTQYF
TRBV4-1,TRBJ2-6,CASSQEEGRTPSRTNVLTF
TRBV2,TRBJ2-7,CASRGQGAALEQYF